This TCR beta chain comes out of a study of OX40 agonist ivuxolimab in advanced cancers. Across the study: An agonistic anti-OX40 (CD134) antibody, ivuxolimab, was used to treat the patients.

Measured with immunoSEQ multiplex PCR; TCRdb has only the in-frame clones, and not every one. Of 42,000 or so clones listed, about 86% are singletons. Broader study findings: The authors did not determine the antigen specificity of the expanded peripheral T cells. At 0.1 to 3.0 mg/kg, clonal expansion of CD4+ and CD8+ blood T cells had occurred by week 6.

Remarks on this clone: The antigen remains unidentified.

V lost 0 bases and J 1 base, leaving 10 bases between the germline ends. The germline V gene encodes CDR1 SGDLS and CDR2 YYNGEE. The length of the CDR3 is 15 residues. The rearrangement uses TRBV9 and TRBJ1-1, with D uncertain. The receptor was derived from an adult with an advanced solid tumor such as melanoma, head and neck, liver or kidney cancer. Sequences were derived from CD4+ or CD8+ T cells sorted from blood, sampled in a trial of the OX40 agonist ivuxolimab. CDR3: CASSVGRPPNTEAFF. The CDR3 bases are TGTGCCAGCAGCGTAGGCAGGCCCCCGAACACTGAAGCTTTCTTT.